This T cell receptor beta chain was sequenced during a study of T cells in localized non-small cell lung cancer. Clones were sequenced by immunoSEQ multiplex PCR, and TCRdb holds only the in-frame ones, with some missing. The sample records more than 45,000 clones, approximately 80% being singletons. With V trimmed by 6 bases and J by 1 base, 5 bases remained unmatched. CDR1 is SGDLS and CDR2 is YYNGEE in the germline V gene. This CDR3 has 14 residues. This clone turned up a few times. Sample: peripheral blood mononuclear cells, taken before any cancer treatment. V is TRBV9 and J is TRBJ2-3, with TRBD2 matching 7 bases. This receptor was identified in a man aged 35-69 years with stage III lung adenocarcinoma. Written as DNA, the CDR3 is TGTGCCAGCAACGCGGGGGACCGCACAGATACGCAGTATTTT. Its protein product is CASNAGDRTDTQYF.